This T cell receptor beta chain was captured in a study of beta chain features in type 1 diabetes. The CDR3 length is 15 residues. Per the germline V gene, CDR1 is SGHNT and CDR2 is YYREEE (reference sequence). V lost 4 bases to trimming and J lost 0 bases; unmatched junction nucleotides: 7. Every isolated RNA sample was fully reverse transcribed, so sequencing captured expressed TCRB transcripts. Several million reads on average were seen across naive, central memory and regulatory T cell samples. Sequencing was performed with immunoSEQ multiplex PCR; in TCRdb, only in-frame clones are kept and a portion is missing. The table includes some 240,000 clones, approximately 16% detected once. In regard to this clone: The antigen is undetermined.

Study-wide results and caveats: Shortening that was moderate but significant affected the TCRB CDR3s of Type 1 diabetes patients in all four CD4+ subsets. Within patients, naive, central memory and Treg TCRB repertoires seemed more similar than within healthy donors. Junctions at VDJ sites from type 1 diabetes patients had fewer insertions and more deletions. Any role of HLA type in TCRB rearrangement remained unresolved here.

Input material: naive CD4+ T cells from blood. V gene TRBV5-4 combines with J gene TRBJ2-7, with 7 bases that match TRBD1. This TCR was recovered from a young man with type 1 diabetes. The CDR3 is CASSPRQGSSYEQYF. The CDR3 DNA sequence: TGTGCCAGCAGCCCAAGACAGGGAAGCTCCTACGAGCAGTACTTC.